The clone carrying this T cell receptor (beta chain) was seen only once. Its antigen is unknown. The data originate from a study of cytomegalovirus exposure and HLA in healthy donors. Use of 60 Vbeta and 13 Jbeta primers characterized the PCR. Measured with immunoSEQ multiplex PCR; TCRdb has only the in-frame clones, and not every one. The repertoire holds 200,000 to 250,000 clones, over 60% seen once, with less than 20% in the top ten. Trimming took 0 bases from V and 5 from J, leaving 14 bases between them. Germline V gene lookup returns CDR1 SGHRS and CDR2 YFSETQ. This CDR3 has 15 amino acids. Study outcomes and limitations: Because they were indistinguishable, some V segments, including TRBV6-2 and TRBV6-3, were excluded. The majority of TCR sequences were rare, yet some public TCRs appeared in many donors. Cytomegalovirus association was listed for about 170 TCR beta chains. Sequencing artifact likely explains a cluster of highly shared sequence variants.

The TCR comes from a man aged 35-49 years in good health and CMV-seronegative. The sequenced material came from PBMCs. V and J are TRBV5-1 and TRBJ2-5; maybe TRBD1 (6 bases). CDR3 sequence reads: CASSLGPGHTETQYF. In DNA form, the CDR3 reads TGCGCCAGCAGCTTGGGGCCGGGACATACGGAGACCCAGTACTTC.